This record concerns one T cell receptor (beta chain) sequence. What it recognizes is unknown. J gave up 5 bases and V 4 bases, and 14 bases lay outside the gene matches. In germline, CDR1 is SGHTA, CDR2 FQGTGA. There are 18 residues in the CDR3. 60 Vbeta and 13 Jbeta primers were used in PCR. Some clones are missing from TCRdb's copy, which holds only in-frame ones; the method was immunoSEQ multiplex PCR. This sample carries 150,000 to 200,000 clones, almost 85% of them seen once, and the ten largest clones take approximately 0.26%. While unrecorded immune exposures were likely, the donors were nominally healthy when sampled. This record belongs to a study of cytomegalovirus exposure and HLA in healthy donors. About the research overall: Earlier results showed some 120 million unique TCR beta sequences derived from 150 million to 200 million T cells.

Study conclusions and caveats: The authors excluded some V segments, including TRBV6-2 and TRBV6-3, as indistinguishable. A later analysis found common viral pathogens apparently linked to several of the most significant clusters.

The sequencing input was PBMCs. The TCR comes from a boy between 10 and 17 years old in good health and CMV-seronegative. The chain links TRBV7-3 to TRBJ2-2, with 9 bases fitting TRBD2. The CDR3 is CASSSRGGGAIGTGELFF. CDR3 nucleotide sequence: TGTGCCAGCAGCTCCCGGGGCGGGGGGGCGATTGGAACCGGGGAGCTGTTTTTT.